This TCR beta chain was retrieved from a study of patients and donors after allogeneic stem cell transplantation. TCRdb re-analysed the RT-PCR reads in MiXCR, keeping a single row per CDR3 protein. The profile shows 200,000 to 250,000 distinct CDR3 sequences, over 30% of them singletons. This TCR came from a human donor who was either an allogeneic HSCT recipient or a stem cell or donor lymphocyte infusion donor (not recorded which). It is not recorded whose cells these are; they may come from a transplant donor. Sequencing used blood, either unsorted or a sorted T cell fraction (not recorded which).

The CDR3, as DNA: TGTGCCAGCAGCTTGGGGACTGTGGGCGGTGAGCAGTTCTTC. It codes for CASSLGTVGGEQFF. The rearrangement joins TRBV7-8 to TRBJ2-1; D is possibly TRBD2 (6 bases). Germline V gene sequence: CDR1 SGHVS, CDR2 FQNEAQ. The CDR3 has 14 amino acids. Trimming removed 3 bases at V and 9 bases at J, with 15 bases between. Full variable domain (missing parts from reference TRBV7-8 and TRBJ2-1): GAGVSQSPRYKVAKRGQDVALRCDPISGHVSLFWYQQALGQGPEFLTYFQNEAQLDKSGLPSDRFFAERPEGSVSTLKIQRTQQEDSAVYLCASSLGTVGGEQFFGPGTRLTVL.